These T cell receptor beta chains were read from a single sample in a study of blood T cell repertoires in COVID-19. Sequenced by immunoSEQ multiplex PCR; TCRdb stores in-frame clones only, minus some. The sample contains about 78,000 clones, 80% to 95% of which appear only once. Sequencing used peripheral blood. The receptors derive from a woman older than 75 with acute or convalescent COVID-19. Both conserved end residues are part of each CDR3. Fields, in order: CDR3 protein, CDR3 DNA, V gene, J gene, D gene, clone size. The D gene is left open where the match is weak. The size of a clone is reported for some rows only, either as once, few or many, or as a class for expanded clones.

CATSDRTGTSSYNEQFF	TGTGCCACCAGTGATAGGACTGGGACTTCCTCCTACAATGAGCAGTTCTTC	TRBV24-1	TRBJ2-1	-	-
CASSLAPSGEQFF	TGTGCCAGCAGCTTGGCCCCTAGCGGTGAGCAGTTCTTC	TRBV5-6	TRBJ2-1	TRBD2	once
CASSLRTGQETQYF	TGTGCCAGCAGCTTGAGAACCGGCCAAGAGACCCAGTACTTC	TRBV5-4	TRBJ2-5	-	once
CASKRTGNTGELFF	TGTGCCAGCAAGCGGACAGGGAACACCGGGGAGCTGTTTTTT	TRBV27	TRBJ2-2	TRBD1	-
CASSQRDTDTQYF	TGTGCCAGCAGCCAGAGGGATACAGATACGCAGTATTTT	TRBV3-1/TRBV3-2	TRBJ2-3	-	-
CASLRGGNTEAFF	TGTGCCAGCCTCCGAGGGGGGAACACTGAAGCTTTCTTT	TRBV12-3/TRBV12-4	TRBJ1-1	-	-
CASSPTTSGNQPQHF	TGTGCCAGCTCCCCCACCACATCAGGCAATCAGCCCCAGCATTTT	TRBV18	TRBJ1-5	-	-
CASSQDGLYTEAFF	TGTGCCAGCAGTCAGGATGGCCTATACACTGAAGCTTTCTTT	TRBV6-5	TRBJ1-1	-	-
CASSQDHGGRTDTQYF	TGCGCCAGCAGCCAAGATCACGGGGGGCGCACAGATACGCAGTATTTT	TRBV4-1	TRBJ2-3	-	-
CASSLSSGLVYQYEQYF	TGCGCCAGCAGCCTCTCCTCGGGACTGGTATACCAATACGAGCAGTACTTC	TRBV5-1	TRBJ2-7	-	-
CASSSYPLTGRTGELFF	TGTGCCAGCAGCTCCTACCCGCTGACAGGGCGGACCGGGGAGCTGTTTTTT	TRBV7-9	TRBJ2-2	TRBD1	-
CASRGAGAQYF	TGTGCCAGCAGGGGAGCGGGGGCCCAGTACTTC	TRBV2	TRBJ2-5	TRBD2	-
CASSLGRGIGYGYTF	TGTGCCAGCAGCTTAGGAAGGGGGATCGGCTATGGCTACACCTTC	TRBV11-2	TRBJ1-2	-	-
CASSLESGGPGAQYF	TGCGCCAGCAGCTTGGAAAGCGGGGGGCCGGGGGCCCAGTACTTC	TRBV5-1	TRBJ2-5	TRBD2	-
CASSSDSYEQYF	TGTGCCAGCTCATCGGACAGTTACGAGCAGTACTTC	TRBV18	TRBJ2-7	-	-
CASSQEPGNTIYF	TGCGCCAGCAGCCAAGAGCCCGGGAACACCATATATTTT	TRBV4-3	TRBJ1-3	-	-
CASSRQRGFADTQYF	TGTGCCAGCAGCCGACAGCGGGGGTTCGCAGATACGCAGTATTTT	TRBV3-1/TRBV3-2	TRBJ2-3	TRBD2	-
CASSPVRQNSYNEQFF	TGTGCCAGCAGCCCGGTTAGACAGAACTCCTACAATGAGCAGTTCTTC	TRBV7-9	TRBJ2-1	-	-
CASTGHYATNEKLFF	TGTGCCAGCACTGGACACTATGCAACTAATGAAAAACTGTTTTTT	TRBV6-4	TRBJ1-4	-	-
CSVEEGRGYTF	TGCAGCGTTGAAGAGGGCCGGGGCTACACCTTC	TRBV29-1	TRBJ1-2	-	-
CASNRGTGSTEAFF	TGTGCCAGCAATAGAGGGACAGGGAGCACTGAAGCTTTCTTT	TRBV28	TRBJ1-1	TRBD1	-
CASSLGGRELFF	TGTGCCAGCAGTTTAGGGGGCAGGGAACTGTTTTTT	TRBV12-3/TRBV12-4	TRBJ1-4	-	-
CASSIWGPNTEAFF	TGTGCCAGTAGTATATGGGGCCCGAACACTGAAGCTTTCTTT	TRBV19	TRBJ1-1	-	once
CASNHRGSGNQPQHF	TGTGCCAGCAATCACAGGGGATCTGGCAATCAGCCCCAGCATTTT	TRBV6-6	TRBJ1-5	TRBD1	-
CASSSGDTQYF	TGTGCCAGTAGTAGCGGGGATACGCAGTATTTT	TRBV19	TRBJ2-3	-	few
CASTNSGGAYEQYF	TGTGCCAGCACCAATAGCGGGGGGGCTTACGAGCAGTACTTC	TRBV11-2	TRBJ2-7	TRBD2	-
CATSRRGTNEKLFF	TGTGCCACCAGCCGAAGGGGAACTAATGAAAAACTGTTTTTT	TRBV15	TRBJ1-4	-	-
CASSFYWTGREQPQHF	TGTGCCAGCAGCTTCTACTGGACAGGGAGGGAGCAGCCCCAGCATTTT	TRBV7-9	TRBJ1-5	TRBD1	-
CASSSGQGYEQYF	TGTGCCAGCAGTTCGGGACAGGGCTACGAGCAGTACTTC	TRBV27	TRBJ2-7	TRBD1	-
CASSVWSGGAGDTQYF	TGTGCCAGCAGCGTATGGAGCGGGGGGGCTGGGGATACGCAGTATTTT	TRBV9	TRBJ2-3	TRBD2	-
CASRNRDKEFF	TGTGCCAGTAGGAACAGGGATAAGGAGTTCTTC	TRBV19	TRBJ2-1	-	-
CASSQPGQGKYEQYF	TGTGCCAGCAGCCAGCCGGGACAGGGGAAATACGAGCAGTACTTC	TRBV11-1	TRBJ2-7	TRBD1	-
CSVDRAGDEQYF	TGCAGCGTTGACAGGGCTGGGGACGAGCAGTACTTC	TRBV29-1	TRBJ2-7	-	-
CASSLGRGRETQYF	TGTGCCAGCAGCTTAGGGAGGGGACGGGAGACCCAGTACTTC	TRBV7-9	TRBJ2-5	-	-
CASRNRVGGTDTQYF	TGTGCCAGCAGAAACAGGGTAGGGGGCACAGATACGCAGTATTTT	TRBV28	TRBJ2-3	-	-
CASSQRWGDPYEQYF	TGCGCCAGCAGCCAAAGGTGGGGGGACCCCTACGAGCAGTACTTC	TRBV4-3	TRBJ2-7	-	-
CASSLQVSTNEKLFF	TGTGCCAGCAGCCTACAGGTTTCAACTAATGAAAAACTGTTTTTT	TRBV7-2	TRBJ1-4	-	-
CASGDRGQFSYGYTF	TGTGCCAGCGGAGACAGGGGGCAATTTAGCTATGGCTACACCTTC	TRBV6-5	TRBJ1-2	TRBD1	once
CASRGGGADYGYTF	TGCGCCAGCCGAGGGGGGGGCGCGGACTATGGCTACACCTTC	TRBV5-1	TRBJ1-2	-	-
CSARPDSEAFF	TGCAGTGCTAGGCCCGATAGTGAAGCTTTCTTT	TRBV20-1	TRBJ1-1	-	-
CASSFPGGGVRNQPQHF	TGTGCCAGCAGTTTTCCAGGGGGCGGGGTTCGTAATCAGCCCCAGCATTTT	TRBV28	TRBJ1-5	TRBD1	few
CASSEVGPTGVSGNTIYF	TGTGCCAGCAGCGAAGTCGGCCCGACAGGGGTATCTGGAAACACCATATATTTT	TRBV28	TRBJ1-3	TRBD1	-
CASSLKNFYEQYF	TGTGCCAGCAGCTTAAAGAACTTCTACGAGCAGTACTTC	TRBV7-8	TRBJ2-7	-	-
CASSQGPRTDPYEQYF	TGTGCCAGCAGCCAAGGTCCGAGGACAGATCCTTACGAGCAGTACTTC	TRBV3-1/TRBV3-2	TRBJ2-7	-	-
CASSLGPGGQPQHF	TGTGCCAGCAGCTTAGGTCCGGGGGGTCAGCCCCAGCATTTT	TRBV11-2	TRBJ1-5	-	-
CASSPRTSGGEQFF	TGTGCCAGCAGTCCCCGGACTAGCGGGGGAGAGCAGTTCTTC	TRBV2	TRBJ2-1	TRBD2	-
CASTRQGGTEAFF	TGTGCCAGTACAAGACAGGGTGGCACTGAAGCTTTCTTT	TRBV19	TRBJ1-1	TRBD1	once
CANRDRGNLTNEKLFF	TGCGCCAACCGGGACAGGGGGAATCTAACTAATGAAAAACTGTTTTTT	TRBV10-1	TRBJ1-4	TRBD1	-
CSAHDRREQYF	TGCAGTGCTCACGACAGGAGGGAGCAGTACTTC	TRBV20-1	TRBJ2-7	-	-
CASSRWDRLVAEAFF	TGTGCCAGCAGCAGATGGGACAGGTTAGTCGCTGAAGCTTTCTTT	TRBV27	TRBJ1-1	TRBD1	-
CASRPGGLTSLHEQYF	TGTGCCAGCAGACCCGGTGGGCTTACTAGCCTCCACGAGCAGTACTTC	TRBV3-1/TRBV3-2	TRBJ2-7	-	-
CATSDPRTGHTEAFF	TGTGCCACCAGTGACCCCCGGACAGGCCACACTGAAGCTTTCTTT	TRBV24-1	TRBJ1-1	TRBD1	-